A selection of T cell receptor beta chains follows, all from one sample in a study of blood T cell repertoires in COVID-19. Libraries were prepared by immunoSEQ multiplex PCR; TCRdb keeps only in-frame clonotypes and omits some of them. The table lists around 280,000 clones, almost 90% of them singletons. Sequencing input: PBMCs or T cells enriched from blood (not recorded which). Receptors originate from a woman under 30 with acute COVID-19. Each CDR3 is given with its conserved first and last residue. D genes are given only for firm matches. Size is stated for part of the rows, as once, few or many counts, or as a class when the clone is expanded.

j_gene	d_gene	abundance	v_gene	CDR3aa	CDR3nt
TRBJ1-4	TRBD1	NA	TRBV4-1	CASSPTPGTGDEKLFF	TGCGCCAGCAGCCCCACCCCCGGGACAGGGGATGAAAAACTGTTTTTT
TRBJ2-5	TRBD2	NA	TRBV3-1/TRBV3-2	CASSQEASGRWETQYF	TGTGCCAGCAGCCAAGAAGCTAGCGGGAGGTGGGAGACCCAGTACTTC
TRBJ2-7	NA	few	TRBV5-1	CASRVGSNSYEQYF	TGCGCCAGCAGGGTGGGCTCAAACTCCTACGAGCAGTACTTC
TRBJ1-2	NA	NA	TRBV28	CASSLSVGGMAYGYTF	TGTGCCAGCAGTTTGTCAGTTGGGGGGATGGCCTATGGCTACACCTTC
TRBJ2-7	NA	NA	TRBV20-1	CSAMDNYEQYF	TGCAGTGCTATGGACAACTACGAGCAGTACTTC
TRBJ2-2	TRBD2	NA	TRBV30	CAWSFTRTSGRALTGELFF	TGTGCCTGGAGCTTTACCCGGACTAGCGGGAGGGCCTTAACCGGGGAGCTGTTTTTT
TRBJ2-7	TRBD2	NA	TRBV6-5	CASSYTTSGPYEQYF	TGTGCCAGCAGTTATACGACTAGCGGTCCCTACGAGCAGTACTTC
TRBJ1-2	TRBD1	NA	TRBV27	CASSKRGGAGYGYTF	TGTGCCAGCAGTAAACGAGGGGGCGCCGGCTATGGCTACACCTTC
TRBJ1-5	NA	NA	TRBV19	CASSIGQINQPQHF	TGTGCCAGTAGTATCGGACAGATTAATCAGCCCCAGCATTTT
TRBJ1-3	NA	NA	TRBV19	CASSIVAGMSSGNTIYF	TGTGCCAGTAGTATAGTGGCGGGGATGAGCTCTGGAAACACCATATATTTT
TRBJ2-7	TRBD2	NA	TRBV6-2/TRBV6-3	CASSYGTRGAFGEQYF	TGTGCCAGCAGTTACGGGACGCGGGGGGCGTTCGGCGAGCAGTACTTC
TRBJ1-2	NA	once	TRBV2	CASSEAQATNYGYTF	TGTGCCAGCAGTGAAGCTCAGGCCACTAACTATGGCTACACCTTC
TRBJ2-7	TRBD2	NA	TRBV19	CASSQRTSGTSYEQYF	TGTGCCAGTAGTCAGCGGACTAGCGGAACCTCCTACGAGCAGTACTTC
TRBJ1-2	NA	NA	TRBV24-1	CATSDSLRGGYTF	TGTGCCACCAGTGATTCCTTACGGGGGGGCTACACCTTC
TRBJ2-3	NA	once	TRBV5-1	CASSLVPGSEGTQYF	TGCGCCAGCAGCTTGGTTCCCGGGAGCGAGGGCACGCAGTATTTT
TRBJ2-7	TRBD2	once	TRBV6-2/TRBV6-3	CASSYRREGTYEQYF	TGTGCCAGCAGTTACAGGCGGGAGGGGACCTACGAGCAGTACTTC
TRBJ2-1	TRBD2	NA	TRBV2	CASTRDYAYNEQFF	TGTGCCAGCACCCGGGACTACGCCTACAATGAGCAGTTCTTC
TRBJ1-2	TRBD1	NA	TRBV5-1	CASSTLQGNYGYTF	TGCGCCAGCAGCACCCTACAGGGGAACTATGGCTACACCTTC
TRBJ1-4	NA	NA	TRBV9	CASSVGAGREKLFF	TGTGCCAGCAGCGTAGGGGCCGGGAGGGAAAAACTGTTTTTT
TRBJ2-6	TRBD1	NA	TRBV30	CAWSEARGLGANVLTF	TGTGCCTGGAGTGAGGCCAGGGGGCTAGGGGCCAACGTCCTGACTTTC
TRBJ1-4	NA	NA	TRBV5-4	CASSLGGGFNEKLFF	TGTGCCAGCAGCTTGGGGGGCGGTTTTAATGAAAAACTGTTTTTT
TRBJ2-7	TRBD2	NA	TRBV27	CASNSLAGYKYF	TGTGCCAGCAACTCATTAGCGGGATACAAGTACTTC
TRBJ2-5	TRBD1	once	TRBV6-5	CASSHNRGGQETQYF	TGTGCCAGCAGTCACAACAGGGGCGGGCAAGAGACCCAGTACTTC
TRBJ2-5	TRBD1	NA	TRBV18	CASSGPGTGSGETQYF	TGTGCCAGCTCAGGGCCCGGGACAGGGTCTGGAGAGACCCAGTACTTC
TRBJ2-5	NA	NA	TRBV11-2	CASSLAIQGVYSQETQYF	TGTGCCAGCAGCTTAGCCATACAGGGAGTCTACTCCCAAGAGACCCAGTACTTC
TRBJ2-5	NA	once	TRBV13	CASSFEETQYF	TGTGCCAGCAGCTTCGAAGAGACCCAGTACTTC
TRBJ1-5	TRBD1	NA	TRBV27	CASRGSDRALNQPQHF	TGTGCCAGCAGAGGATCGGACAGGGCCCTTAATCAGCCCCAGCATTTT
TRBJ1-4	TRBD1	NA	TRBV6-5	CASKGAGDEKLFF	TGTGCCAGCAAGGGGGCAGGGGATGAAAAACTGTTTTTT
TRBJ2-1	NA	once	TRBV28	CASSYGTLRSEQFF	TGTGCCAGCAGTTACGGGACACTTCGGTCCGAGCAGTTCTTC
TRBJ2-1	NA	NA	TRBV11-3	CASSLRGFGEQFF	TGTGCCAGCAGCCTCAGAGGTTTCGGTGAGCAGTTCTTC
TRBJ2-7	NA	NA	TRBV5-6	CASSLRYEQYF	TGTGCCAGCAGCTTGCGCTACGAGCAGTACTTC
TRBJ1-1	TRBD1	NA	TRBV9	CASSKQGGTEAFF	TGTGCCAGCAGCAAACAGGGGGGAACTGAAGCTTTCTTT
TRBJ2-5	NA	NA	TRBV6-5	CASSTGQLAKTQYF	TGTGCCAGCAGTACCGGACAGTTGGCAAAGACCCAGTACTTC
TRBJ2-3	TRBD1	NA	TRBV11-2	CASSLVPPGTGGGDTQYF	TGTGCCAGCAGCTTAGTCCCCCCCGGGACAGGGGGCGGTGATACGCAGTATTTT
TRBJ2-4	TRBD1	NA	TRBV27	CANHTLSRDRGYDIQYF	TGTGCCAACCACACTCTCTCCAGGGACAGGGGTTATGACATTCAGTACTTC
TRBJ2-3	NA	once	TRBV5-1	CASSLGGSTTDTQYF	TGCGCCAGCAGCTTGGGAGGGAGCACCACAGATACGCAGTATTTT
TRBJ1-3	TRBD1	NA	TRBV5-1	CASSKITGGTGNTIYF	TGCGCCAGCAGCAAGATTACAGGGGGCACTGGAAACACCATATATTTT
TRBJ2-1	TRBD2	NA	TRBV2	CASSRSGTSGDNEQFF	TGTGCCAGCAGCCGATCCGGGACTAGTGGGGACAATGAGCAGTTCTTC
TRBJ2-7	NA	NA	TRBV3-1/TRBV3-2	CASSHIGTSREQYF	TGTGCCAGCAGCCATATCGGGACTTCTCGGGAGCAGTACTTC
TRBJ1-5	NA	NA	TRBV27	CASSSGPFSNQPQHF	TGTGCCAGCAGTTCTGGGCCCTTTAGCAATCAGCCCCAGCATTTT
TRBJ1-1	NA	NA	TRBV6-2/TRBV6-3	CASSYSFQANTEAFF	TGTGCCAGCAGTTACTCGTTTCAGGCGAACACTGAAGCTTTCTTT
TRBJ2-3	NA	NA	TRBV7-2	CASSLMSSVKTDTQYF	TGTGCCAGCAGCTTAATGTCTAGCGTCAAGACAGATACGCAGTATTTT
TRBJ1-4	NA	NA	TRBV18	CASSWTENEKLFF	TGTGCCAGCTCGTGGACAGAAAATGAAAAACTGTTTTTT
TRBJ2-5	TRBD2	once	TRBV3-1/TRBV3-2	CASSQELAGGPEETQYF	TGTGCCAGCAGCCAAGAGTTAGCGGGAGGGCCAGAGGAGACCCAGTACTTC
TRBJ2-1	TRBD2	NA	TRBV3-1/TRBV3-2	CASSQEGSGRSYNEQFF	TGTGCCAGCAGCCAAGAAGGTAGCGGGAGGTCCTACAATGAGCAGTTCTTC
TRBJ1-6	TRBD1	once	TRBV27	CASTTGTGGNSPLHF	TGTGCCAGCACGACTGGGACAGGAGGAAATTCACCCCTCCACTTT
TRBJ1-6	NA	NA	TRBV30	CAWSETGFSSPLHF	TGTGCCTGGAGCGAAACAGGGTTTAGTTCACCCCTCCACTTT
TRBJ1-3	NA	NA	TRBV7-2	CASSSGSSGNTIYF	TGTGCCAGCAGCTCTGGGAGCTCTGGAAACACCATATATTTT
TRBJ2-7	NA	NA	TRBV28	CASSLPGGFYEQYF	TGTGCCAGCAGTTTGCCAGGAGGTTTCTACGAGCAGTACTTC
TRBJ2-1	TRBD2	NA	TRBV5-1	CASSLDGFSGNNEQFF	TGCGCCAGCAGCTTGGATGGTTTCAGCGGGAATAATGAGCAGTTCTTC
TRBJ2-1	NA	NA	TRBV27	CASSSLDGSSYNEQFF	TGTGCCAGCAGTTCCCTAGACGGAAGCTCCTACAATGAGCAGTTCTTC
TRBJ1-5	TRBD1	once	TRBV9	CASSDSSGTGGGNQPQHF	TGTGCCAGCAGCGACTCCTCCGGGACAGGGGGCGGCAATCAGCCCCAGCATTTT
TRBJ1-2	NA	NA	TRBV4-1	CASSQGGGRGNYGYTF	TGCGCCAGCAGCCAAGGCGGGGGACGGGGTAACTATGGCTACACCTTC
TRBJ1-5	TRBD1	NA	TRBV19	CASSTIPGTGLSNQPQHF	TGTGCCAGTAGCACCATTCCCGGGACAGGGCTTAGCAATCAGCCCCAGCATTTT